This T cell receptor (beta chain) was documented in a study of shared clonotypes between healthy human individuals. Within Nashville, Tennessee resided all donors, each a Caucasian adult. Study observations and caveats: Non-shared clonotypes were found to have lower generation probabilities than the clonotypes that were shared by all four of the sorted-subset donors.

The CDR3 has 16 residues. Trimming cost V 0 bases and J 10 bases, with 19 bases left between them. Germline V gene data show CDR1 as MRHNA and CDR2 as SNTAGT. With respect to this clone: Its specificity is not known.

Using immunoSEQ multiplex PCR, the repertoire was profiled, and TCRdb retains in-frame clones only, with some absent. The sample yields more than 2 million clones, 90% to 97% seen once. This sequence was found in a man younger than 35 in good health. The V gene is TRBV6-4, the J gene TRBJ2-1; D gene unclear. Sequencing was carried out using naive CD4+ T cells sorted from blood. Indicated subset: CD45RA+ positively selected. The CDR3 DNA follows: TGTGCCAGCAGTGACTCGTTGGGATACTCCCTGGGGGAGCAGTTCTTC. This translates into CASSDSLGYSLGEQFF.